Below are 8 T cell receptor beta chains sequenced from a single sample in a study of blood T cell repertoires in COVID-19. This table comes from immunoSEQ multiplex PCR, and its TCRdb copy is limited to in-frame clones, with some not included. There are some 54,000 clones in the sample; about four fifths occur only once, and around a quarter lies in the top ten. Sequenced: peripheral blood. These receptors originate from a woman aged 80 or older with COVID-19, enrolled during active disease.

The chain recombines TRBV19 with TRBJ2-4; D is possibly TRBD1 (6 bases). The CDR3 is 15 amino acids. The ends were cut back, 6 bases at V and 5 bases at J, with 17 bases in the middle. The V gene's germline CDR1 is LNHDA and CDR2 SQIVND (reference sequence). For the CDR3, the DNA is TGTGCCAGTAGGGGGAGACAGTCAGGGGAAAACATTCAGTACTTC. It specifies CASRGRQSGENIQYF.

This chain links TRBV27 with TRBJ2-1; 7 bases are shared with TRBD1. V gave up 4 bases and J gave up 7 bases; unmatched junction bases: 7. The CDR3 extends over 14 amino acids. Germline loops: CDR1 MNHEY, CDR2 SMNVEV (reference sequence). The CDR3 loop reads CASSSVTRGNEQFF. The CDR3 DNA reads as TGTGCCAGCAGTTCCGTGACCAGGGGGAATGAGCAGTTCTTC.

A single count supports this clone. The chain combines TRBV24-1 with TRBJ2-5; 10 bases align to TRBD1. Trimming at V came to 1 base and at J to 5 bases, leaving 6 bases not matched to a gene. There are 16 residues in the CDR3. CDR1 and CDR2 from the germline V gene are KGHDR and SFDVKD. The CDR3 loop is CATSDFMGTGVETQYF. CDR3 coding DNA: TGTGCCACCAGTGATTTTATGGGGACAGGGGTCGAGACCCAGTACTTC.

CDR3 in amino acids: CASRIIYEQFF. The CDR3 DNA sequence: TGTGCCAGCAGAATAATCTATGAGCAGTTCTTC. The chain combines TRBV2 with TRBJ2-1; D call uncertain. The CDR3 consists of 11 residues. CDR1 SNHLY and CDR2 FYNNEI come from the germline V gene. V gave up 6 bases and J gave up 8 bases, with 8 bases separating them.

This clone was observed a single time. The chain employs TRBV4-1 and TRBJ1-5; TRBD1 matches at 8 bases. CDR3 length: 17 residues. CDR1 is MGHRA and CDR2 is YSYEKL in the germline V gene. Trimming at V came to 0 bases and at J to 3 bases, leaving 7 bases not matched to a gene. The CDR3 DNA is TGCGCCAGCAGCCAAGATAGGGGACAGGTCTTCAATCAGCCCCAGCATTTT. This gives the protein CASSQDRGQVFNQPQHF.

V gene TRBV7-9 combines with J gene TRBJ2-7; D possibly corresponds to TRBD1 (5 bases). The ends were cut back, 7 bases at V and 3 bases at J, with 13 bases in the middle. In germline, CDR1 is SEHNR, CDR2 FQNEAQ (reference sequence). This CDR3 region has 13 residues. CDR3 sequence reads: CASTPADNYEQYF. The CDR3 nucleotides are TGTGCCAGCACCCCGGCGGACAACTACGAGCAGTACTTC.

V and J are TRBV27 and TRBJ2-7, with a tentative D call TRBD1 (5 bases). This CDR3 comprises 14 residues. CDR1 is MNHEY, CDR2 SMNVEV, per germline (reference sequence). Deletions cut 4 bases from V and 5 bases from J, with 15 bases between. The chain's CDR3 is CASSYTGHLDEQYF. CDR3 nucleotide sequence: TGTGCCAGCAGTTACACCGGACACCTAGACGAGCAGTACTTC.

The chain links TRBV3-1 (or the pseudogene TRBV3-2) to TRBJ2-3; D might be TRBD2 (5 bases). The CDR3 sequence is 16 residues long. CDR1 is LGHDT and CDR2 is YNNKEL in the germline V gene (reference sequence). V was trimmed by 0 bases and J by 3 bases, leaving 13 bases between them. This CDR3 is CASSQERRFRTDTQYF. CDR3 nucleotide sequence: TGTGCCAGCAGCCAAGAGAGGAGGTTCCGGACAGATACGCAGTATTTT.